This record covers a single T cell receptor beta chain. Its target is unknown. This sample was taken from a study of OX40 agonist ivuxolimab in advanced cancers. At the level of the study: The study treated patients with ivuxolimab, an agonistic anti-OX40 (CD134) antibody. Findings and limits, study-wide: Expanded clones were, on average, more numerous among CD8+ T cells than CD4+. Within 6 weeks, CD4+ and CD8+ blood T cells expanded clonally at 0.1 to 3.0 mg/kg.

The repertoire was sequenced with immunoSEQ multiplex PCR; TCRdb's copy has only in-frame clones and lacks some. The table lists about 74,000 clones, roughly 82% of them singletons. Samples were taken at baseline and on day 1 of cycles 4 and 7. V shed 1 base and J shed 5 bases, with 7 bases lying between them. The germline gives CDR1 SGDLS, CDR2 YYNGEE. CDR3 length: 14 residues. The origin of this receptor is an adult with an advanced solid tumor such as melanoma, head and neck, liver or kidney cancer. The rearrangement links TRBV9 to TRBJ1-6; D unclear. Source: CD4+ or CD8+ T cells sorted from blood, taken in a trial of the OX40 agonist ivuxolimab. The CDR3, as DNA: TGTGCCAGCAGCGTATCGGTTGATAATTCACCCCTCCACTTT. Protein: CASSVSVDNSPLHF.